This T cell receptor beta chain was profiled in a study of shared clonotypes between healthy human individuals. General observations from the study: There were few donors, and this limited the genetic and exposure-history diversity represented.

Each cell subset's genomic DNA was divided evenly among several immunoSEQ plates. Libraries were prepared by immunoSEQ multiplex PCR; TCRdb keeps only in-frame clonotypes and omits some of them. This sample has about 480,000 clones, with roughly 78% found just once. Looked up from germline, CDR1 is SGHTA and CDR2 is FQGNSA. Trimming took 4 bases from V and 2 from J, leaving 12 bases between them. The CDR3 sequence is 14 residues long. This clone was seen at least ten times. Its cognate antigen is unknown. Other DNA variants within this sample encode the same CDR3. Adult donors, all healthy and HIV-negative, had no recent acute infections or vaccinations. Each unsorted sample relied on roughly 90 million PBMCs as its source of genomic DNA.

The specimen sequenced was PBMCs. V gene TRBV7-2 combines with J gene TRBJ2-7, with D tentatively TRBD2 (5 bases). The receptor was derived from a middle-aged woman in good health. Some clones in this sample may be carry-over from other donors' samples. The CDR3 spells CASSSGLLPYEQYF. CDR3 DNA: TGTGCCAGCAGCTCCGGACTTCTGCCCTACGAGCAGTACTTC.